A selection of T cell receptor beta chains follows, all from one sample in a study of spatial heterogeneity in lung cancer. In TCRdb, the 5' RACE reads were re-called with MiXCR into one record per CDR3 protein. This table has 40,000 to 45,000 distinct CDR3 sequences, roughly 13% appearing once. The source material was PBMCs, sampled at surgery. All receptors derive from a male donor with early-stage non-small cell lung cancer. CDR3s include the opening cysteine and the closing phenylalanine or tryptophan. A clone size is listed for some rows: how often the clone was seen (once, few, many), or a class if it is expanded.

CDR3 protein | clone size | J gene | V gene
CASSPHREYQETQYF | few | TRBJ2-5 | TRBV28
CSAVGSGGGYTF | many | TRBJ1-2 | TRBV29-1
CASSLGPAAGGTDTQYF | many | TRBJ2-3 | TRBV7-7
CASSPTPGGETQYF | few | TRBJ2-5 | TRBV7-3
CASRGPSGNTIYF | few | TRBJ1-3 | TRBV12-5
CASGRGSDTGELFF | . | TRBJ2-2 | TRBV12-3/TRBV12-4
CSVSVTGELFF | few | TRBJ2-2 | TRBV20-1
CASSFPFKQNNEQFF | . | TRBJ2-1 | TRBV7-3
CASSIQAGVNNEQFF | few | TRBJ2-1 | TRBV19
CASSHRSFTERTEAFF | many | TRBJ1-1 | TRBV4-1
CSARDRSGSRRVSYNEQFF | . | TRBJ2-1 | TRBV20-1
CASSQRAGTNYGYTF | many | TRBJ1-2 | TRBV4-1
CSVADRGGNTIYF | . | TRBJ1-3 | TRBV29-1
CASSQDPAQETQYF | few | TRBJ2-5 | TRBV3-1
CASSDRGTNEKLFF | . | TRBJ1-4 | TRBV2
CASTNPPRDEQFF | . | TRBJ2-1 | TRBV5-1
CASSLLQGIGFF | . | TRBJ1-1 | TRBV7-9
CASSSDSNTEAFF | many | TRBJ1-1 | TRBV7-6
CASSSSGRGLTYEQYF | few | TRBJ2-7 | TRBV5-1
CASSGFTDTQYF | . | TRBJ2-3 | TRBV9
CSARLRETEAFF | few | TRBJ1-1 | TRBV20-1
CSAKDHKSTDTQYF | few | TRBJ2-3 | TRBV20-1
CASSRTITSGEQFF | few | TRBJ2-1 | TRBV14
CASSPSGQPYNEQFF | few | TRBJ2-1 | TRBV6-6
CATSDFKGGTAFF | many | TRBJ1-1 | TRBV24-1
CASSLAGTNTGELFF | . | TRBJ2-2 | TRBV7-9
CSAPMGQGYTEAFF | few | TRBJ1-1 | TRBV20-1
CASSLEGALNNEQFF | many | TRBJ2-1 | TRBV11-3
CASSLAYTGELFF | . | TRBJ2-2 | TRBV5-1
CASSSTGRGGFF | many | TRBJ2-1 | TRBV5-1
CASSLFSGTDTQYF | . | TRBJ2-3 | TRBV7-9
CSERDPIAETQYF | few | TRBJ2-5 | TRBV29-1
CASSLGQGGYYEQFF | . | TRBJ2-1 | TRBV12-3/TRBV12-4
CSARGELEAFF | few | TRBJ1-1 | TRBV20-1
CASSQGMEGTLGYTF | many | TRBJ1-2 | TRBV4-2
CASNPGTGVYEQYF | . | TRBJ2-7 | TRBV5-6
CSVVTGGGGIQYF | . | TRBJ2-4 | TRBV29-1
CASSPTDTREQYF | . | TRBJ2-7 | TRBV6-5
CASSQEEGGGYEQYF | few | TRBJ2-7 | TRBV4-2
CASRKAFDNSPLHF | few | TRBJ1-6 | TRBV11-2
CASSQDSYNEQFF | . | TRBJ2-1 | TRBV5-1
CSARDRGGNEQFF | . | TRBJ2-1 | TRBV20-1
CASSIYLCSVEGGTTYEQYF | . | TRBJ2-7 | TRBV7-6
CASSSGTSGGKETQYF | many | TRBJ2-5 | TRBV7-9
CASSWGNYGYTF | few | TRBJ1-2 | TRBV7-2
CSAKGLAGYNEQFF | . | TRBJ2-1 | TRBV20-1
CSADPTGEYEQFF | . | TRBJ2-1 | TRBV20-1
CSAGGLDPLSNEQYF | few | TRBJ2-7 | TRBV20-1
CASSSQTGFDEQYF | . | TRBJ2-7 | TRBV2
CAISGWDSRSSYEQYF | few | TRBJ2-7 | TRBV10-3
CASSDLGGSGSYEQYF | many | TRBJ2-7 | TRBV6-1
CASRNVAGGPNEQFF | . | TRBJ2-1 | TRBV2
CASSYPRGGGRYEQYF | . | TRBJ2-7 | TRBV6-5
CASSLRQADGANVLTF | few | TRBJ2-6 | TRBV7-3
CSARGGQAAEKLFF | once | TRBJ1-4 | TRBV20-1